The rows below give T cell receptor beta chains drawn from one sample of a study of blood T cell repertoires in COVID-19. Method: immunoSEQ multiplex PCR; TCRdb's copy keeps in-frame clones and lacks some. The sample lists 60,000 to 85,000 clones, 80% to 90% occurring once. The sequenced sample consisted of peripheral blood. The receptor source for this set is a woman older than 75 with active or convalescent COVID-19. Both conserved end residues are part of each CDR3. A D gene is named only where the DNA matches it firmly. Where a row states a size, it is once, few, many or the class of an expanded clone; other rows omit it.

TRBJ2-3 - TRBV11-1 - TGTGCCAGCAGCCCGAGCATTACCACAGATACGCAGTATTTT CASSPSITTDTQYF
TRBJ1-4 TRBD1 TRBV5-1 - TGCGCCAGCAGCCTGGCCGGACAGGGGGCTCTTGGTGAAAAACTGTTTTTT CASSLAGQGALGEKLFF
TRBJ1-3 - TRBV9 - TGTGCCAGCAGCGTAATCAGCTCTGGAAACACCATATATTTT CASSVISSGNTIYF
TRBJ2-7 - TRBV5-1 once TGCGCCAGCAGCTTCGCCCCAGGGTCTCGTAACGAGCAGTACTTC CASSFAPGSRNEQYF
TRBJ2-3 TRBD2 TRBV5-1 - TGCGCCAGCAGCAGGGAGGGTTTCGCCACAGATACGCAGTATTTT CASSREGFATDTQYF
TRBJ2-7 - TRBV29-1 - TGCAGCGTTGTCGGTAGCTTCTACGAGCAGTACTTC CSVVGSFYEQYF
TRBJ2-1 TRBD1 TRBV9 - TGTGCCAGCAGCCCAGGACAGGTCTACAATGAGCAGTTCTTC CASSPGQVYNEQFF
TRBJ1-1 - TRBV10-3 few TGTGCCATCAGTGAGTCGGACAGCACTGAAGCTTTCTTT CAISESDSTEAFF
TRBJ1-2 TRBD1 TRBV6-4 - TGTGCCAGCAGTAAAGACAGGGGGTTCGGCTACACCTTC CASSKDRGFGYTF
TRBJ2-3 TRBD2 TRBV5-4 once TGTGCCAGCAGCTTAGGTGGGAGGGGTGCAGATACGCAGTATTTT CASSLGGRGADTQYF
TRBJ2-6 - TRBV5-5 - TGTGCCAGCAGCTTGGCGGGGGAAGGGGCCAACGTCCTGACTTTC CASSLAGEGANVLTF
TRBJ2-5 TRBD2 TRBV9 - TGTGCCAGCAGCGTAGGTGCTAGCGGGAGGGCGGGAGAGACCCAGTACTTC CASSVGASGRAGETQYF
TRBJ2-1 - TRBV21-1 - TGTGCCAGCAGCATTCCTCAGACTCCTAACTACAATGAGCAGTTCTTC CASSIPQTPNYNEQFF
TRBJ1-1 - TRBV5-1 once TGCGCCAGCAGCTTGAGCGTGAGAGAAATTGAAGCTTTCTTT CASSLSVREIEAFF
TRBJ2-7 - TRBV11-3 - TGTGCCAGCGGACCTGGAGGCCCCCTGTGGAACGAGCAGTACTTC CASGPGGPLWNEQYF
TRBJ2-7 - TRBV7-9 - TGTGCCAGCAGCTTACGACAGAACGACGAGCAGTACTTC CASSLRQNDEQYF
TRBJ1-2 TRBD1 TRBV12-3/TRBV12-4 once TGTGCCAGCAGTTTAAGACAGGGGAAAGGCTACACCTTC CASSLRQGKGYTF
TRBJ2-5 - TRBV5-1 - TGCGCCAGCAGCTTGGTTGGGGGCCCCCAAGAGACCCAGTACTTC CASSLVGGPQETQYF
TRBJ1-1 - TRBV10-2 - TGCGCCAGCAGGGACAGTAGCACTGAAGCTTTCTTT CASRDSSTEAFF
TRBJ2-7 - TRBV18 - TGTGCCAGCTCTCCCGGCAGGTACGAGCAGTACTTC CASSPGRYEQYF
TRBJ2-3 TRBD2 TRBV29-1 - TGCAGCGTCCTAGCGGGAGGCACAGATACGCAGTATTTT CSVLAGGTDTQYF
TRBJ1-6 - TRBV5-1 - TGCGCCAGCAGCTTGGAACAGGGTGATTCACCCCTCCACTTT CASSLEQGDSPLHF
TRBJ2-5 TRBD1 TRBV19 - TGTGCCAGTAGTAGTACAGGGGTTGAGACCCAGTACTTC CASSSTGVETQYF
TRBJ1-2 TRBD1 TRBV12-3/TRBV12-4 few TGTGCCAGCAGCCCGACAGGGGAGGTTGGCTACACCTTC CASSPTGEVGYTF
TRBJ1-2 - TRBV5-6 once TGTGCCAGCAGCTTCCAGGGTTACGGCTACACCTTC CASSFQGYGYTF
TRBJ1-1 - TRBV18 - TGTGCCAGCTCACCACCTGTCTCTTACACTGAAGCTTTCTTT CASSPPVSYTEAFF
TRBJ1-3 - TRBV6-5 - TGTGCCAGCAGTTCAGGGGTGGGAAACACCATATATTTT CASSSGVGNTIYF
TRBJ1-4 - TRBV6-2/TRBV6-3 - TGTGCCAGCAGTTACTCGAAGGGGACTGAAGTTTTT CASSYSKGTEVF
TRBJ2-2 TRBD1 TRBV2 once TGTGCCAGCAAGGGACAGACGAACACCGGGGAGCTGTTTTTT CASKGQTNTGELFF
TRBJ2-2 - TRBV5-3 - TGTGCCAGAAGCGGCGGGACAGCGAACACCGGGGAGCTGTTTTTT CARSGGTANTGELFF
TRBJ1-1 TRBD1 TRBV5-1 - TGCGCCAGCAGTCGGGACAGGGCGAACACTGAAGCTTTCTTT CASSRDRANTEAFF
TRBJ1-2 - TRBV6-5 - TGTGCCAGCAGTCCCACACAGAAAACCGGCTACACCTTC CASSPTQKTGYTF
TRBJ1-5 TRBD1 TRBV3-1/TRBV3-2 - TGTGCCAGCAGCCGGGACAGCAGCAATCAGCCCCAGCATTTT CASSRDSSNQPQHF
TRBJ1-6 - TRBV4-3 - TGCGCCAGCAGCCATCACTCCAATTCACCCCTCCACTTT CASSHHSNSPLHF
TRBJ1-2 TRBD1 TRBV2 - TGTGCCAGCTTTAGGACAGGGAACTATGGCTACACCTTC CASFRTGNYGYTF
TRBJ2-1 - TRBV24-1 - TGTGCCACCAGTGCCGTTAGGAGCAATGAGCAGTTCTTC CATSAVRSNEQFF
TRBJ1-2 - TRBV6-5 - TGTGCCAGCAGTTACGGCAACTATGGCTACACCTTC CASSYGNYGYTF
TRBJ1-2 TRBD1 TRBV6-2/TRBV6-3 - TGTGCCAGCAGTGACTGGGGACAGGGGTTCGGCTACACCTTC CASSDWGQGFGYTF
TRBJ2-3 TRBD2 TRBV7-3 - TGTGCCAGCAGCTCCGGACTAGCGGGAGATTATGCGCAGTATTTT CASSSGLAGDYAQYF
TRBJ1-3 - TRBV4-3 - TGCGCCAGCAGCCAAGGAAGGGCAGGGGGAAACACCATATATTTT CASSQGRAGGNTIYF
TRBJ1-1 - TRBV24-1 - TGTGCCACCACCGAGGGAGCTTTCTTT CATTEGAFF
TRBJ2-1 - TRBV7-3 - TGTGCCAGCAGCGAGTTCTCTCCGTACAATGAGCAGTTCTTC CASSEFSPYNEQFF
TRBJ2-7 TRBD1 TRBV29-1 - TGCAGCGTTGAAGCCCCCCTGGGCTACAGGGGTTCGAAAGAGCAGTACTTC CSVEAPLGYRGSKEQYF
TRBJ2-7 TRBD2 TRBV6-2/TRBV6-3 - TGTGCCAGCAGTTATGTACTAGCGGGGGAGCAGTACTTC CASSYVLAGEQYF
TRBJ1-1 - TRBV5-1 once TGCGCCAGCAGCTTGTCCCAGGCGTCCGTGAACACTGAAGCTTTCTTT CASSLSQASVNTEAFF
TRBJ2-1 - TRBV2 - TGTGCCACCTCTAGGGAGAGCTCCTACAATGAGCAGTTCTTC CATSRESSYNEQFF
TRBJ1-3 - TRBV3-1/TRBV3-2 once TGTGCCAGCAGCCAGGGGCCACCCGGAAACACCATATATTTT CASSQGPPGNTIYF
TRBJ1-5 - TRBV9 few TGTGCCAGCAGCGTAGCAGGGAGCAATCAGCCCCAGCATTTT CASSVAGSNQPQHF
TRBJ1-2 - TRBV19 - TGTGCCAGTAGAAACCAGGGTGAAAACTATGGCTACACCTTC CASRNQGENYGYTF
TRBJ1-4 - TRBV10-3 - TGTGCCATCAGTGAGAACAGGGCCGATCTGTTTTTT CAISENRADLFF
TRBJ2-7 - TRBV7-9 many TGTGCCAGCAGACCCACAGGGTCCTACGAGCAGTACTTC CASRPTGSYEQYF